The entry below describes one TCR beta chain. Its antigen is undetermined. The entry originates in a study of cytomegalovirus exposure and HLA in healthy donors. Whole-study findings and limits: The authors later linked a missense DCLRE1C variant to TCR beta V- and J-gene trimming.

The PCR was carried out with 60 Vbeta primers and 13 Jbeta primers. Data came from immunoSEQ multiplex PCR; TCRdb stores just in-frame clones and leaves some out. The table counts 55,000 to 75,000 clones; 3.5% to 4.5% lies in the top ten. This CDR3 is built from 16 residues. Germline assignment: CDR1 MGHDK and CDR2 SYGVNS. Trimming removed 8 bases from V and 4 bases from J, with 23 bases in between. The rearrangement uses TRBV25-1 and TRBJ1-2; D ambiguous. The sequence was obtained from a male donor in good health and CMV-seronegative. Sequenced sample: PBMCs. CDR3 residues: CASSPRPSRAPYGYTF. The DNA for the CDR3 is TGTGCCAGCTCCCCCCGGCCATCGAGGGCGCCCTATGGCTACACCTTC.